This T cell receptor beta chain was sequenced in a study of post-analysis software for immune sequencing data. Turning to the study itself: Recorded disease courses covered relapsing-remitting, secondary progressive and progressive-relapsing multiple sclerosis. Some patients had no subtype annotation.

General study findings and limits: With TRBV5-6, TRBV5-1 and TRBV20-1 included, five TRBV segments were more frequent in patients than in controls. Multiple sclerosis was associated with a significant reduction in normalized Chao1 diversity relative to controls.

Every TCR beta cDNA library bore unique molecular identifiers. Input populations of roughly 0.9 to 10 million T cells gave rise to around 500,000 cDNA molecules. TCRdb itself ran the PCR reads through MiXCR, one entry per CDR3 protein. This sample yields 160,000 or so distinct CDR3 sequences, of which under 40% are seen a single time; approximately 30% belongs to the top ten. In the case of this clonotype: Antigen: not known.

The CDR3 extends over 17 amino acids. CDR1 is DFQATT and CDR2 is SNEGSKA in the germline V gene (reference sequence). The junction had 7 bases not matched to a gene; V was cut back by 6 bases and J by 0 bases. The TCR sequence derives from a girl aged 5-17 years with multiple sclerosis. The sequenced sample was blood, obtained after autologous hematopoietic stem cell transplantation. This chain connects TRBV20-1 to TRBJ2-1; TRBD2 matches at 14 bases. The chain's CDR3 is CSAKTSGRANSYNEQFF. CDR3 coding DNA: TGCAGTGCGAAGACTAGCGGGAGGGCGAACTCCTACAATGAGCAGTTCTTC.